These T cell receptor beta chains were read from a single sample in a study. TCRdb re-called the RT-PCR reads through MiXCR, storing one row per CDR3 protein. The data show approximately 720,000 distinct CDR3 sequences, over 12% seen once. Specimen: memory CD4+ T cells from blood. The receptors come from a female donor in good health, serving as a healthy control. Both conserved end residues are trimmed from each CDR3. Each record gives: V gene, J gene, CDR3 length, CDR3 protein.

TRBV4-3	TRBJ2-5	13	ASSQEVRGQETQY
TRBV18	TRBJ2-3	13	ASSPGLAGADTQY
TRBV7-2	TRBJ2-1	15	ASSLRGIGSLYNEQF
TRBV20-1	TRBJ2-7	11	SAWGTGAYEQY
TRBV6-5	TRBJ1-1	14	ASSFNRQGANTEAF
TRBV20-1	TRBJ2-2	17	SARDGRLAGGQNTGELF
TRBV4-1	TRBJ2-7	12	ASSHPLAANEQY
TRBV12-3/TRBV12-4	TRBJ1-5	12	ASSFLTGNQPQH
TRBV15	TRBJ2-2	12	ATTQGTTTGELF
TRBV6-6	TRBJ1-2	12	ASSFTGVGRGYT
TRBV20-1	TRBJ2-1	13	SATGLAVFYNEQF
TRBV7-9	TRBJ2-1	7	ASENEQF
TRBV20-1	TRBJ2-3	15	SARVHGRRGDTDTQY
TRBV5-1	TRBJ2-1	11	ASSSRPDNEQF
TRBV12-3/TRBV12-4	TRBJ2-1	11	ASSSASDNEQF
TRBV20-1	TRBJ1-2	9	TKQGYYGYT
TRBV6-2/TRBV6-3	TRBJ2-1	10	ASSYGTYEQF